The 31 T cell receptor beta chains reported below all come from one sample, sequenced in a study of T-cell reconstitution after alpha-beta-depleted transplantation in children (dated by TCRdb to the mid-2010s). The library was generated by PCR. The instrument was an Illumina HiSeq 2500. TCR libraries were prepared with molecular barcoding, using unique molecular identifiers to normalize TCRbeta repertoire quantification. Starting from the raw public reads, TCRdb applied fastp trimming at Q25, assembled clones with MiXCR and retained in-frame beta chains. Each record represents a unique CDR3 protein, reported with the most common genes and DNA among its rows. The sample table holds about 580,000 distinct CDR3 sequences, of which 25% to 30% were seen once. The ten largest account for approximately 39% of the sample. The sample's treatment or condition, from its label and the paper: allogeneic hematopoietic cell transplantation with graft depleted of TCRalphabeta T cells and CD19 B cells.

The sequencing used PBMCs, collected before TCRalphabeta/CD19-depleted stem cell transplant. The receptors shown here come from a boy younger than two with Wiskott-Aldrich syndrome, due to receive a stem cell transplant.

This clonotype occurred a few times. This chain connects TRBV10-3 to TRBJ1-1; no clear D. V lost 10 bases to trimming and J lost 0 bases, with 18 bases between them. The CDR3 spans 15 residues. From germline, CDR1 is ENHRY and CDR2 SYGVKD. CDR3 in amino acids: CATNLDGEMNTEAFF. The CDR3 DNA reads as TGTGCCACTAACCTCGACGGAGAGATGAACACTGAAGCTTTCTTT.

The V and J genes are TRBV5-1 and TRBJ1-5; 9 positions agree with TRBD1. The germline V gene has CDR1 SGHRS and CDR2 YFSETQ. The CDR3 totals 14 residues. The V segment lost 3 bases and the J segment 7 bases; nucleotides outside the gene matches: 5. The CDR3 sequence: CASSYTGGGQPQHF. Written as DNA, the CDR3 is TGCGCCAGCAGCTACACAGGGGGCGGCCAGCCCCAGCATTTT. Variable domain in full (rest from reference TRBV5-1 and TRBJ1-5): KAGVTQTPRYLIKTRGQQVTLSCSPISGHRSVSWYQQTPGQGLQFLFEYFSETQRNKGNFPGRFSGRQFSNSRSEMNVSTLELGDSALYLCASSYTGGGQPQHFGDGTRLSIL.

This clonotype appeared a few times. The chain has TRBV2 and TRBJ2-2; D not certain. Trimming shortened V by 1 base and J by 4 bases, and 4 bases separated the two germline ends. The CDR3 contains 13 residues. Germline V gene lookup returns CDR1 SNHLY and CDR2 FYNNEI. For the CDR3, the DNA is TGTGCCAGCAGTGAAGAGGCCACCGGGGAGCTGTTTTTT. Protein product: CASSEEATGELFF.

This clonotype was seen a handful of times. Here the CDR3 DNA reads TGTGCCATCAGTGTCGGAGAGACCAATTCACCCCTCCACTTT. Encoded protein: CAISVGETNSPLHF. The rearrangement joins TRBV10-3 to TRBJ1-6; D gene ambiguous. CDR1 ENHRY and CDR2 SYGVKD come from the germline V gene. The ends were cut back, 4 bases at V and 7 bases at J, with 11 bases in the middle. CDR3 length equals 14 residues.

This clonotype appeared a few times. The chain has TRBV2 and TRBJ1-5; the D is unclear. The germline V gene has CDR1 SNHLY and CDR2 FYNNEI. The CDR3 is made up of 12 amino acids. V was pared by 6 bases and J by 7 bases, with 10 bases between. The CDR3 sequence: CASRGREQPQHF. The CDR3 DNA sequence: TGTGCCAGCAGGGGGAGGGAACAGCCCCAGCATTTT.

This rearrangement joins TRBV7-2 to TRBJ2-6; 8 bases align to TRBD2. The V gene end was trimmed by 1 base and the J gene end by 2 bases; junction bases not matched to a gene: 4. Germline values: CDR1 SGHTA, CDR2 FQGNSA. The CDR3 totals 17 residues. Written as DNA, the CDR3 is TGTGCCAGCAGCTTAGGAGCGGGAGTACCTGGGGCCAACGTCCTGACTTTC. Encoded protein: CASSLGAGVPGANVLTF.

The rearrangement uses TRBV29-1 and TRBJ2-1; TRBD2 matches 8 bases. The CDR3 has 15 amino acids. The V segment lost 2 bases and the J segment 7 bases; nucleotides outside the gene matches: 10. Germline V gives CDR1 SQVTM, CDR2 ANQGSEA. The CDR3 here is CSVEYLRTSSNEQFF. CDR3 nucleotide sequence: TGCAGCGTTGAATATTTAAGGACTAGCTCAAATGAGCAGTTCTTC.

This chain connects TRBV6-5 to TRBJ1-2; D gene uncertain. With 5 bases removed from V and 0 bases from J, the gap between germline ends came to 10 bases. The CDR3 has 14 amino acids. Per germline, CDR1 MNHEY and CDR2 SVGAGI. This chain's CDR3 is CASSHEVANYGYTF. CDR3 sequence (DNA): TGTGCCAGCAGTCACGAGGTTGCTAACTATGGCTACACCTTC.

This rearrangement joins TRBV20-1 to TRBJ1-2, with D perhaps matching TRBD1 (6 bases). This CDR3 has 13 residues. Germline CDR1 DFQATT, CDR2 SNEGSKA (reference sequence). Trimming left V 6 bases short and J 7 bases short, with 18 bases between. CDR3 sequence reads: CSAIRQGGLGYTF. The CDR3 DNA reads TGCAGTGCCATCAGACAAGGGGGACTTGGCTACACCTTC.

The chain combines TRBV6-1 with TRBJ1-1; 7 bases are shared with TRBD1. Trimming took 4 bases from V and 5 from J; bases not matched to a gene: 7. The CDR3 contains 14 residues. Germline lookup yields CDR1 MNHNS and CDR2 SASEGT. This CDR3 is CASSATQGRTEAFF. The CDR3 region has the DNA TGTGCCAGCAGTGCGACACAGGGGAGGACTGAAGCTTTCTTT.

The chain combines TRBV20-1 with TRBJ2-2, with D uncertain. Germline V gene lookup returns CDR1 DFQATT and CDR2 SNEGSKA (reference sequence). V dropped 2 bases and J dropped 6 bases, with 10 bases sitting between them. The CDR3 contains 13 residues. The CDR3 here is CSARRVLPGELFF. The CDR3 DNA reads as TGCAGTGCTAGAAGGGTTCTCCCCGGGGAGCTGTTTTTT.

This chain connects TRBV12-3 or TRBV12-4 to TRBJ1-2; no firm D call. V lost 2 bases to trimming and J lost 6 bases, with 10 bases between them. The CDR3 has 13 residues. CDR3 nucleotide sequence: TGTGCCAGCAGTTTACTGGGAAGGGATGGCTACACCTTC. Amino acid sequence: CASSLLGRDGYTF.

The V and J genes are TRBV4-1 and TRBJ1-2, with D possibly being TRBD1 (5 bases). V shed 0 bases and J shed 4 bases, with 9 bases lying between them. Germline CDR1 and CDR2: MGHRA and YSYEKL. This CDR3 is 14 amino acids long. The CDR3 protein is CASSQEQVVYGYTF. In DNA form, the CDR3 reads TGCGCCAGCAGCCAAGAACAGGTGGTCTATGGCTACACCTTC.

There are a few counts of this clonotype. The rearrangement joins TRBV20-1 to TRBJ2-3; TRBD1 aligns across 7 bases. Germline V gene sequence: CDR1 DFQATT, CDR2 SNEGSKA (reference sequence). V lost 3 bases, J lost 2 bases, and 5 bases stayed unmatched. The CDR3 consists of 14 residues. The CDR3 reads CSASRDSLTDTQYF. CDR3 DNA: TGCAGTGCTAGCCGGGACAGCCTCACAGATACGCAGTATTTT.

The chain links TRBV29-1 to TRBJ2-5; D not resolved. From germline, CDR1 is SQVTM and CDR2 ANQGSEA. CDR3 length: 13 residues. With 4 bases removed from V and 1 base from J, the gap between germline ends came to 10 bases. In DNA form, the CDR3 reads TGCAGCGTTGGGTGGCAGTTCCAAGAGACCCAGTACTTC. As protein: CSVGWQFQETQYF. Combining the CDR3 with reference TRBV29-1 and TRBJ2-5 gives the whole variable domain SAVISQKPSRDICQRGTSLTIQCQVDSQVTMMFWYRQQPGQSLTLIATANQGSEATYESGFVIDKFPISRPNLTFSTLTVSNMSPEDSSIYLCSVGWQFQETQYFGPGTRLLVL.

This sequence joins TRBV27 and TRBJ2-1; D tentatively fits TRBD1 or TRBD2 (5 bases each). This CDR3 has 15 amino acids. V lost 4 bases and J 8 bases, leaving 18 bases between the germline ends. Germline V gene data show CDR1 as MNHEY and CDR2 as SMNVEV (reference sequence). Here the CDR3 DNA reads TGTGCCAGCAGTTGGGGGAGCCGGGTAAGGGATGAGCAGTTCTTC. The encoded protein is CASSWGSRVRDEQFF.

This chain uses TRBV27 with TRBJ2-7; unclear D gene. CDR3 size: 14 residues. The V gene lost 8 bases and the J gene lost 0 bases, with 14 bases spanning the gap. Germline loops: CDR1 MNHEY, CDR2 SMNVEV (reference sequence). The CDR3 loop reads CASRTGWNSYEQYF. The CDR3 bases are TGTGCCAGCCGGACGGGTTGGAACTCCTACGAGCAGTACTTC.

This clonotype was counted at least ten times. The rearrangement links TRBV5-1 to TRBJ2-1, with 11 bases fitting TRBD2. Germline CDR1 and CDR2: SGHRS and YFSETQ. CDR3 length equals 15 residues. V shed 4 bases, J shed 2 bases, and the junction held 2 bases outside the gene matches. The CDR3, as DNA: TGCGCCAGCAGCGAGGGACTAGCGGCCTACAATGAGCAGTTCTTC. The encoded protein is CASSEGLAAYNEQFF.

The chain recombines TRBV12-3 or TRBV12-4 with TRBJ2-3; the D is unclear. The CDR3 is 13 amino acids. V lost 4 bases to trimming and J lost 4 bases, with 9 bases between them. CDR3 in amino acids: CASSSSGPDTQYF. The CDR3 DNA follows: TGTGCCAGCAGTTCTAGTGGTCCAGATACGCAGTATTTT.

The J gene is TRBJ1-1, the V gene TRBV12-3 or TRBV12-4; D is perhaps TRBD1 (6 bases). Between the trimmed V and J ends, which lost 1 base and 3 bases, there was a span of 12 bases. This CDR3 is built from 15 residues. The CDR3: CASSLDAGADTEAFF. The CDR3 coding sequence is TGTGCCAGCAGTTTAGACGCGGGGGCGGACACTGAAGCTTTCTTT.

This clonotype occurred a few times. The chain joins TRBV7-2 to TRBJ2-3; 9 positions match TRBD1. This CDR3 is built from 16 residues. Germline V gene lookup returns CDR1 SGHTA and CDR2 FQGNSA. J was trimmed by 4 bases and V by 4 bases; bases with no gene match: 9. This CDR3 reads CASSSTGTGFPDTQYF. The CDR3 DNA is TGTGCCAGCAGCTCGACGGGGACAGGGTTTCCAGATACGCAGTATTTT.

This rearrangement joins TRBV5-1 to TRBJ2-4; no clear D gene. V was shortened by 4 bases and J by 0 bases, with 11 bases between the two germline ends. CDR1 SGHRS and CDR2 YFSETQ come from the germline V gene. CDR3 size: 15 residues. The CDR3 DNA sequence: TGCGCCAGCAGCCCGGTTAATCTAGCCAAAAACATTCAGTACTTC. It translates to CASSPVNLAKNIQYF.

This sequence joins TRBV29-1 and TRBJ2-1; D may be TRBD2 (6 bases). V gave up 4 bases and J gave up 8 bases, with 15 bases separating them. In germline, CDR1 is SQVTM, CDR2 ANQGSEA. The CDR3 has 13 residues. The CDR3 sequence is CSVALAGRYEQFF. The CDR3 DNA reads TGCAGCGTTGCTCTGGCGGGGCGTTATGAGCAGTTCTTC.

The V and J genes are TRBV29-1 and TRBJ2-3; no reliable D call. This CDR3 has 10 amino acids. The ends were cut back, 5 bases at V and 6 bases at J, with 6 bases in the middle. Germline CDR1 and CDR2: SQVTM and ANQGSEA. Written as DNA, the CDR3 is TGCAGCGTTACCTCGGATACGCAGTATTTT. Encoded protein: CSVTSDTQYF.

The chain combines TRBV5-1 with TRBJ2-1; 11 nucleotides line up with TRBD2. Per germline, CDR1 SGHRS and CDR2 YFSETQ. The CDR3 has 16 amino acids. V dropped 4 bases and J dropped 6; count of bases not matched to a gene: 9. In nucleotides, the CDR3 is TGCGCCAGCAGCCCCGTAACCACTAGCGGGAGCAATGAGCAGTTCTTC. Protein: CASSPVTTSGSNEQFF.

V usage is TRBV20-1 and J usage is TRBJ2-7; D may be TRBD1 (5 bases). With 2 bases removed from V and 4 bases from J, the gap between germline ends came to 9 bases. This CDR3 is built from 12 residues. The germline V gene encodes CDR1 DFQATT and CDR2 SNEGSKA (reference sequence). The CDR3 nucleotides are TGCAGTGCTAGAACAGGCGGATACGAGCAGTACTTC. Amino acid sequence: CSARTGGYEQYF.

The chain recombines TRBV5-1 with TRBJ2-7; unclear D gene. The V gene's germline CDR1 is SGHRS and CDR2 YFSETQ. V was clipped by 0 bases and J by 3 bases, with 10 bases between them. The CDR3 contains 14 residues. The DNA for the CDR3 is TGCGCCAGCAGCTTGGATCCCAGGCTCTACGAGCAGTACTTC. Its translation: CASSLDPRLYEQYF. Combining the CDR3 with reference TRBV5-1 and TRBJ2-7 gives the whole variable domain KAGVTQTPRYLIKTRGQQVTLSCSPISGHRSVSWYQQTPGQGLQFLFEYFSETQRNKGNFPGRFSGRQFSNSRSEMNVSTLELGDSALYLCASSLDPRLYEQYFGPGTRLTVT.

The CDR3 bases are TGTGCCAGCACCACAGGGGTGGGCTATGGCTACACCTTC. It translates to CASTTGVGYGYTF. The chain links TRBV25-1 to TRBJ1-2; 7 bases are shared with TRBD1. The junction had 6 bases not matched to a gene; V was cut back by 7 bases and J by 4 bases. Germline CDR1 reads MGHDK; CDR2 reads SYGVNS. The CDR3 contains 13 residues.

The chain has TRBV5-1 and TRBJ2-7; no clear D gene. CDR3 length: 12 residues. V shed 4 bases and J shed 1 base, with 6 bases lying between them. CDR1 is SGHRS, CDR2 YFSETQ, per germline. Written as DNA, the CDR3 is TGCGCCAGCAGCGAAGGGTCCTACGAGCAGTACTTC. This sequence encodes CASSEGSYEQYF. Supplemented by reference TRBV5-1 and TRBJ2-7, the full variable domain reads KAGVTQTPRYLIKTRGQQVTLSCSPISGHRSVSWYQQTPGQGLQFLFEYFSETQRNKGNFPGRFSGRQFSNSRSEMNVSTLELGDSALYLCASSEGSYEQYFGPGTRLTVT.

The J gene is TRBJ1-5, the V gene TRBV5-1; no definite D call. The CDR3 extends over 20 amino acids. Germline CDR1 is SGHRS and CDR2 is YFSETQ. Trimming pared 3 bases from V and 0 bases from J, leaving 25 bases between. The CDR3 is CASSSTIPGPFRNSNQPQHF. As DNA, the CDR3 is TGCGCCAGCAGCTCAACAATACCGGGCCCCTTTCGTAATAGCAATCAGCCCCAGCATTTT.

Only a few counts were recorded for this clonotype. The CDR3 DNA sequence: TGTGCCATCAGTGAGTCGGCTAGCGGGAAAAAGCGCTACTACTACAATGAGCAGTTCTTC. It yields the protein CAISESASGKKRYYYNEQFF. V usage is TRBV10-3 and J usage is TRBJ2-1; 9 nucleotides match TRBD2. The CDR3 consists of 20 residues. The germline gives CDR1 ENHRY, CDR2 SYGVKD. Trimming removed 0 bases from V and 3 bases from J; junction bases left unmatched: 15.